Listed here are 26 T cell receptor beta chains from one sample, sequenced in a study of T cell clonality in common variable immunodeficiency. Profiling relied on immunoSEQ multiplex PCR, and the TCRdb table lists in-frame clones only, not all of them. The sample is made up of about 64,000 clones, none counted only once. Sequenced input: peripheral blood mononuclear cells. These receptor sequences come from a person aged 18 to 75 in good health.

This clone has ten or more counts. The read is 3 residues too short to cover the CDR3 end, so that end is filled in from the germline J gene. The J gene is TRBJ2-1, the V gene TRBV19; no definite D call. CDR3 length equals 15 residues. The V gene lost 6 bases and the J gene lost 0 bases, with 12 bases spanning the gap. Germline lookup yields CDR1 LNHDA and CDR2 SQIVND (reference sequence). The CDR3 reads CASRPILSSYNEQFF. CDR3 bases read: TGTGCCAGTAGACCTATTCTGAGCTCCTACAATGAG.

This clone was observed many times. The CDR3 is cut off 3 residues early in the read; its end comes from the germline J gene. The chain joins TRBV20-1 to TRBJ2-1; 10 positions match TRBD2. J was trimmed by 2 bases and V by 3 bases; bases with no gene match: 7. CDR1 and CDR2 (germline): DFQATT, SNEGSKA (reference sequence). CDR3 size: 16 residues. CDR3 bases read: TGCAGTGCTAGGAATCAAGCGGGAGGGCCCTACAATGAG. This translates into CSARNQAGGPYNE. The full CDR3 protein reads CSARNQAGGPYNEQFF.

This clone occurred a few times. The read is 3 residues too short to cover the CDR3 end, so that end is filled in from the germline J gene. The gene calls are TRBV20-1 and TRBJ2-1; 8 bases line up with TRBD1. CDR1 is DFQATT and CDR2 is SNEGSKA in the germline V gene (reference sequence). The CDR3 is 13 residues long. Trimming at V came to 5 bases and at J to 7 bases, leaving 7 bases not matched to a gene. The covered CDR3 bases are TGCAGTGCTTGGACAGGGATAGGGAATGAG. It is translated as CSAWTGIGNE. The entire CDR3 protein is CSAWTGIGNEQFF.

At least ten counts were recorded for this clone. With the read ending 3 residues before the CDR3 end, the germline J gene is used to fill in that end. The rearrangement links TRBV5-1 to TRBJ1-4, with 7 bases matching TRBD1. V lost 4 bases, J lost 8 bases, and 8 bases stayed unmatched. The germline gives CDR1 SGHRS, CDR2 YFSETQ. This CDR3 is built from 14 residues. The sequenced part of the CDR3 DNA is TGCGCCAGCAGCGGAACAGGGGCAGGCGAAAAA. Protein sequence: CASSGTGAGEK. The entire CDR3 protein reads CASSGTGAGEKLFF.

This clone was picked up many times. With the read ending 3 residues before the CDR3 end, the germline J gene is used to fill in that end. This rearrangement joins TRBV28 to TRBJ1-2, with 11 positions matching TRBD1. The CDR3 runs to 15 residues. V lost 5 bases and J lost 5; bases outside the gene matches: 7. Germline V gene lookup returns CDR1 MDHEN and CDR2 SYDVKM. The sequenced part of the CDR3 DNA is TGTGCCAGCAGTATTGGGACAGGGGGGGGATATGGC. The encoded protein is CASSIGTGGGYG. The full CDR3 is CASSIGTGGGYGYTF.

This clone showed up many times. The missing CDR3 end, 3 residues past where the read stops, is filled in from the germline J gene. This chain links TRBV6-2 or TRBV6-3 with TRBJ2-3; the match to TRBD2 covers 13 bases. The CDR3 is 16 residues long. The germline V gene encodes CDR1 MNHEY and CDR2 SVGEGT. The sequenced CDR3 bases are TGTGCCAGCAACAGGAGACTAGCGGGGGGCACAAATGCG. This translates into CASNRRLAGGTNA. The whole CDR3 is CASNRRLAGGTNAQYF.

This clone was seen at least ten times. The read terminates 3 residues before the CDR3 end, so the remaining end is supplied by the germline J gene. This sequence joins TRBV10-3 and TRBJ2-2; TRBD1 matches at 8 bases. J gave up 7 bases and V 6 bases, and 7 bases lay outside the gene matches. The CDR3 spans 14 residues. The germline gives CDR1 ENHRY, CDR2 SYGVKD. The CDR3 bases that were read are TGTGCCATCAGCCGGACAGGGTCGAACGGGGAG. Translating gives CAISRTGSNGE. The entire CDR3 sequence reads CAISRTGSNGELFF.

Note on this clone: The read halts 3 residues ahead of the CDR3 end, with the missing end drawn from the germline J gene. The V gene is TRBV2, the J gene TRBJ1-2, with TRBD1 matching 7 bases. CDR3 length equals 15 residues. Germline CDR1 and CDR2: SNHLY and FYNNEI. Trimming at V came to 7 bases and at J to 3 bases, leaving 11 bases not matched to a gene. CDR3 protein: CASTTYQGGDYGYTF. The sequenced CDR3 bases are TGTGCCAGCACAACGTATCAGGGGGGAGACTATGGC.

This clone was detected ten times or more. The read gets to within 3 residues of the CDR3 end, and the germline J gene fills in the rest. The J gene is TRBJ1-4, the V gene TRBV18; 7 nucleotides match TRBD1. The CDR3 loop spans 15 amino acids. The germline gives CDR1 KGHSH, CDR2 LQKENI. The trim removed 7 bases at V and 4 bases at J, leaving 9 bases unmatched. This chain's CDR3 is CASYPRQGFNEKLFF. The covered CDR3 bases are TGTGCCAGCTACCCGAGACAGGGCTTTAATGAAAAA. The full variable domain, rest sourced from reference TRBV18 and TRBJ1-4, is NAGVMQNPRHLVRRRGQEARLRCSPMKGHSHVYWYRQLPEEGLKFMVYLQKENIIDESGMPKERFSAEFPKEGPSILRIQQVVRGDSAAYFCASYPRQGFNEKLFFGSGTQLSVL.

This clone was seen ten or more times. The read terminates 3 residues ahead of where the CDR3 ends, so the germline J gene completes it. This chain connects TRBV29-1 to TRBJ2-2; D call uncertain. Trimming pared 7 bases from V and 3 bases from J, leaving 12 bases between. CDR3 length: 13 residues. Germline CDR1 and CDR2: SQVTM and ANQGSEA. Here the CDR3 reads CSGARYYTGELFF. CDR3 bases read: TGCAGCGGAGCTAGATACTACACCGGGGAG.

In the case of this clone: The read ends 3 residues early relative to the CDR3; the germline J gene fills the gap. The V and J genes are TRBV20-1 and TRBJ1-6; D is possibly TRBD1 (6 bases). V lost 1 base to trimming and J lost 7 bases, with 11 bases between them. There are 14 residues in the CDR3. CDR1 DFQATT and CDR2 SNEGSKA come from the germline V gene (reference sequence). The CDR3 here is CSARAAGDNSPLHF. The DNA read from the CDR3 is TGCAGTGCTAGAGCCGCAGGGGACAATTCACCC.

The covered CDR3 bases are TGCGCCAGCAGTCCCAGACTTTGGTCGGGACAGAGCTACAATGAG. Protein sequence: CASSPRLWSGQSYNE. The complete CDR3 protein is CASSPRLWSGQSYNEQFF. The rearrangement uses TRBV5-1 and TRBJ2-1; 7 bases fit TRBD1. The read terminates 3 residues before the CDR3 end, so the remaining end is supplied by the germline J gene. The germline CDR1 and CDR2 sequences are SGHRS and YFSETQ. This CDR3 is built from 18 residues. V lost 5 bases and J lost 3; bases outside the gene matches: 17.

This clone has a count of ten or more. From the germline J gene comes the end of the CDR3, since the read stops 3 residues before it. The chain employs TRBV20-1 and TRBJ1-6; 7 bases line up with TRBD1. The CDR3 length is 14 residues. Looked up from germline, CDR1 is DFQATT and CDR2 is SNEGSKA (reference sequence). With 6 bases clipped from V and 10 bases from J, the junction kept 12 bases outside the gene matches. The CDR3 DNA, read in part, is TGCAGTGCGCCCGACAGGGATCAGGAATCACCC. This codes for CSAPDRDQESP. The whole CDR3 protein is CSAPDRDQESPLHF.

This clone was detected ten times or more. The read comes to an end 3 residues before the CDR3 does, leaving the germline J gene to fill in the end. The V gene is TRBV11-2, the J gene TRBJ1-3, with a tentative D call TRBD1 (6 bases). Germline loops: CDR1 SGHAT, CDR2 FQNNGV. The CDR3 has 15 amino acids. The ends were cut back, 5 bases at V and 0 bases at J, with 11 bases in the middle. The CDR3 loop reads CASSQRTASGNTIYF. The part of the CDR3 DNA that was read is TGTGCCAGCAGCCAAAGGACAGCCTCTGGAAACACC.

This clone came up many times. Coverage ceases 3 residues before the CDR3 finishes, and the germline J gene fills in the end. The chain is built from TRBV20-1 and TRBJ2-3, with 7 positions matching TRBD1. This CDR3 contains 17 residues. Looked up from germline, CDR1 is DFQATT and CDR2 is SNEGSKA (reference sequence). V lost 3 bases, J lost 2 bases, and 14 bases stayed unmatched. This CDR3 reads CSASRPFDRAPTDTQYF. The sequenced CDR3 bases are TGCAGTGCTAGTAGGCCGTTCGACAGGGCTCCCACAGATACG.

This clone has a count of ten or more. The CDR3 is cut off 3 residues early in the read; its end comes from the germline J gene. This chain uses TRBV6-2 or TRBV6-3 with TRBJ2-5; D is uncertain. The CDR3 is 14 residues long. CDR1 is MNHEY, CDR2 SVGEGT, per germline. Trimming removed 6 bases from V and 4 bases from J, with 15 bases in between. CDR3 DNA, as far as it was read: TGTGCCAGCAGCGTTTTCCGAACTGGAGAGACC. Residues: CASSVFRTGET. The entire CDR3 is CASSVFRTGETQYF.

This clone was seen ten or more times. The CDR3 extends 3 residues past the end of the read, so its final part is completed from the germline J gene. The chain links TRBV6-1 to TRBJ2-1; 9 bases match TRBD2. V dropped 1 base and J dropped 7; count of bases not matched to a gene: 8. The germline CDR1 and CDR2 sequences are MNHNS and SASEGT. The CDR3 is 16 residues long. CDR3 DNA (partial): TGTGCCAGCAGTGAAGGGGCGGGGGGGCCTAGGAATGAG. Translating it yields CASSEGAGGPRNE. The whole CDR3 sequence is CASSEGAGGPRNEQFF.

This clone occurred many times. The missing CDR3 end, 3 residues past where the read stops, is filled in from the germline J gene. The same CDR3 is also encoded by other DNA sequences in this sample. The chain employs TRBV18 and TRBJ1-1; D ambiguous. CDR3 length: 15 residues. Germline CDR1 reads KGHSH; CDR2 reads LQKENI. V shed 3 bases and J shed 2 bases, with 13 bases lying between them. CDR3 amino acids: CASSPRGSRNTEAFF. The DNA read from the CDR3 is TGTGCCAGCTCACCCCGGGGATCCAGAAACACTGAA.

A few counts support this clone. The DNA ends 3 residues before the CDR3 does, and the rest of the CDR3 is filled in from the germline J gene. The chain carries TRBV5-6 and TRBJ1-1; a weak D match, TRBD1 (5 bases). V gave up 3 bases and J gave up 6 bases, with 9 bases separating them. The CDR3 has 12 amino acids. Per germline, CDR1 SGHDT and CDR2 YYEEEE. The sequenced CDR3 bases are TGTGCCAGCAGCTGGCAGGGCGCTGAA. Its translation: CASSWQGAE. The full CDR3 sequence reads CASSWQGAEAFF.

In its sample, this clone was seen many times. The read ends 3 residues shy of where the CDR3 ends; the end is completed using the germline J gene. V is TRBV4-1 and J is TRBJ1-5; 7 bases line up with TRBD1. The CDR3 consists of 15 residues. From germline, CDR1 is MGHRA and CDR2 YSYEKL. V shed 3 bases and J 1 base; nucleotides not matched to a gene: 3. The sequenced part of the CDR3 DNA is TGCGCCAGCAGCCAGACGGGACAGAGCAATCAGCCC. It translates to CASSQTGQSNQP. The entire CDR3 protein is CASSQTGQSNQPQHF.

This clone was observed a handful of times. Read sequence stops 3 residues before the CDR3 end, and the germline J gene provides the missing end. The chain is built from TRBV25-1 and TRBJ1-1; TRBD1 agrees at 7 bases. CDR3 length: 12 residues. The junction had 3 bases not matched to a gene; V was cut back by 6 bases and J by 5 bases. Germline CDR1 is MGHDK and CDR2 is SYGVNS. This CDR3 reads CASSRTGTEAFF. The sequenced CDR3 bases are TGTGCCAGCAGCCGGACAGGAACTGAA.

This clone occurred many times. The sequence runs out 3 residues before the end of the CDR3; the remainder is reconstructed from the germline J gene. The rearrangement links TRBV20-1 to TRBJ2-1; 13 nucleotides line up with TRBD2. This CDR3 has 16 amino acids. Per the germline V gene, CDR1 is DFQATT and CDR2 is SNEGSKA (reference sequence). J gave up 8 bases and V 4 bases, and 11 bases lay outside the gene matches. CDR3 sequence reads: CSANELAGGRIDEQFF. The sequenced CDR3 bases are TGCAGTGCTAATGAACTAGCGGGAGGGAGAATCGATGAG.

This clone has a count of ten or more. The CDR3 is CATSGGAYEQYF. CDR3 bases read: TGTGCCACGAGCGGGGGGGCCTACGAG. The chain is built from TRBV19 and TRBJ2-7, with TRBD2 identical over 10 bases. The CDR3 goes on 3 residues after the read ends, and that part is filled in from the germline J gene. The CDR3 contains 12 residues. Looked up from germline, CDR1 is LNHDA and CDR2 is SQIVND (reference sequence). V was pared by 10 bases and J by 2 bases, with 2 bases of the junction left unmatched.

This clone was counted many times. The CDR3 is cut off 3 residues early in the read; its end comes from the germline J gene. V gene TRBV10-3 combines with J gene TRBJ1-1; D possibly corresponds to TRBD1 (5 bases). This CDR3 spans 15 amino acids. Germline lookup yields CDR1 ENHRY and CDR2 SYGVKD. The V and J ends lost 2 bases and 3 bases respectively, with 13 bases between them. The CDR3 spells CAISENAGGYTEAFF. The sequenced CDR3 bases are TGTGCCATCAGTGAGAACGCGGGGGGGTACACTGAA.

This clone was counted at least ten times. The CDR3 DNA, read in part, is TGTGCCTGGGAATTCCAGACAGGGATTAAGGGC. Its protein product is CAWEFQTGIKG. The whole CDR3 region reads CAWEFQTGIKGYTF. The genes are TRBV30 and TRBJ1-2, with 7 nucleotides matching TRBD1. The read gets to within 3 residues of the CDR3 end, and the germline J gene fills in the rest. Germline V gene data show CDR1 as GTSNPN and CDR2 as SVGIG (reference sequence). This CDR3 region has 14 residues.

This clone was seen ten or more times. The read halts 3 residues ahead of the CDR3 end, with the missing end drawn from the germline J gene. The chain employs TRBV20-1 and TRBJ2-3; weak D call: TRBD2 (5 bases). The CDR3 runs 12 residues. Trimming pared 3 bases from V and 6 bases from J, leaving 10 bases between. Germline loops: CDR1 DFQATT, CDR2 SNEGSKA (reference sequence). The CDR3 DNA, read in part, is TGCAGTGCTAGCGCGGGCCCCGATACG. Protein sequence: CSASAGPDT. The CDR3 reads in full as CSASAGPDTQYF.